This TCR beta chain was retrieved from a study of blood T cell repertoires in COVID-19. About the study: Sites in the United States, Italy and Spain provided acute and convalescent COVID-19 samples. The analysed material was cDNA or gDNA that came from T cells, B-cell-depleted T cells, or PBMCs.

Seattle's cohort entered during active infection and was followed longitudinally. Germline V gene lookup returns CDR1 SGHRS and CDR2 YFSETQ. The V and J ends lost 0 bases and 12 bases respectively, with 7 bases between them. This CDR3 has 11 residues. Per the authors' pipeline: For nucleated cells, counts were estimated from reference gene primer amplification. Sequencing was performed with immunoSEQ multiplex PCR; in TCRdb, only in-frame clones are kept and a portion is missing. Clone size and V and J calls were adopted from that table, with D and trimming inferred from the DNA. This table has fewer than 85,000 clones, 70% to 80% appearing once.

The chain employs TRBV5-1 and TRBJ2-1; D uncertain. The sample taken for sequencing was peripheral blood. This TCR was recovered from an older man with COVID-19, enrolled during active disease. The CDR3 sequence is CASSLGARQFF. DNA of the CDR3: TGCGCCAGCAGCTTGGGGGCAAGGCAGTTCTTC.